This TCR beta chain was found in a study of CD8 T cells in ankylosing spondylitis. Findings of the study overall: Ankylosing spondylitis blood appeared to carry a characteristic TCR beta motif of roughly 8 highly homologous variants. Previously reported in reactive arthritis synovial fluid and blood were some of the motif variants. Disease-linked clones were reportedly significantly enriched in matched ankylosing spondylitis synovial fluid.

This clonotype was picked up many times. No antigen is known for it. Quantitative 5'-RACE was performed with molecular barcodes, and it yielded the TCR beta libraries. TCRdb re-analysed the 5' RACE reads in MiXCR, keeping a single row per CDR3 protein. The sample holds about 460,000 distinct CDR3 sequences, about 5.2% seen once. This CDR3 spans 15 amino acids. V gave up 0 bases and J gave up 3 bases, with 11 bases separating them. CDR1 is SGDLS, CDR2 YYNGEE, per germline. Source material: blood, either unsorted or a sorted T cell fraction (not recorded which). The chain links TRBV9 to TRBJ2-3; D is perhaps TRBD2 (5 bases). This sequence originates from a male donor with ankylosing spondylitis. Here the CDR3 reads CASSVDGLATDTQYF. In DNA, the CDR3 is TGTGCCAGCAGCGTAGATGGGTTAGCGACAGATACGCAGTATTTT.